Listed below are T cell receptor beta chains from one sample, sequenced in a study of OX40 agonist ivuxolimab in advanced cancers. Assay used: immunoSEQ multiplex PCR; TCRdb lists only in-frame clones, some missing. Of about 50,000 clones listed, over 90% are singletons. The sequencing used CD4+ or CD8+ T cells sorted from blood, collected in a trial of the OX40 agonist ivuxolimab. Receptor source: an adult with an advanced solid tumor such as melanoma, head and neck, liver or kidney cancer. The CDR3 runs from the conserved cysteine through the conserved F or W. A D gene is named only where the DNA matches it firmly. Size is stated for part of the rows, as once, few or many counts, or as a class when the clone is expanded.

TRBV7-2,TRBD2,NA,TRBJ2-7,CASTPFGTSGSYEQYF,TGTGCCAGCACCCCCTTCGGGACTAGCGGATCCTACGAGCAGTACTTC
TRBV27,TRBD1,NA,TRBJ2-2,CASSPLLTGGTGELFF,TGTGCCAGCAGTCCCCTGCTGACAGGGGGCACCGGGGAGCTGTTTTTT
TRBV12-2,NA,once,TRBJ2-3,CASRLGGTSGPRTDTQYF,TGTGCAAGTCGCTTAGGAGGGACTAGCGGGCCTCGCACAGATACGCAGTATTTT
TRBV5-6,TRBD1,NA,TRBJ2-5,CASTSGGGETQYF,TGTGCCAGCACCTCAGGGGGTGGGGAGACCCAGTACTTC
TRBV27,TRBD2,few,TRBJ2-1,CASSLWGGRKQFF,TGTGCCAGCAGTTTATGGGGAGGGAGGAAGCAGTTCTTC
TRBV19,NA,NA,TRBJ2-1,CASSKGLGWASSYNEQFF,TGTGCCAGTAGTAAAGGCCTGGGATGGGCTAGCTCCTACAATGAGCAGTTCTTC
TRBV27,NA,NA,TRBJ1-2,CATHGGGAPINGYTF,TGTGCCACACACGGAGGGGGGGCTCCCATTAATGGCTACACCTTC
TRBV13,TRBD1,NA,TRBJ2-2,CASSLDITGTGISTGELFF,TGTGCCAGCAGCTTAGATATAACAGGGACAGGGATAAGCACCGGGGAGCTGTTTTTT
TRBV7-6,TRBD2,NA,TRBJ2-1,CASSRLAGGWDNEQFF,TGTGCCAGCAGTCGCCTAGCGGGAGGTTGGGACAATGAGCAGTTCTTC
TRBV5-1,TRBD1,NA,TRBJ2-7,CASSLANRGRYDEQYF,TGCGCCAGCAGCTTGGCCAACAGGGGAAGGTACGACGAGCAGTACTTC
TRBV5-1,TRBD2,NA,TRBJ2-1,CASSLGQTSGRANEQFF,TGCGCCAGCAGCCTGGGCCAGACTAGCGGGAGGGCCAATGAGCAGTTCTTC
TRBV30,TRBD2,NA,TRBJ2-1,CAWALAGISDEQFF,TGTGCCTGGGCCCTAGCGGGGATCAGCGATGAGCAGTTCTTC
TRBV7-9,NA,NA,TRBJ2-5,CASSLVPSDYQETQYF,TGTGCCAGCAGCTTAGTTCCTAGCGATTACCAAGAGACCCAGTACTTC
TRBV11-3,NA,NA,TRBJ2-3,CASSLTGPDTQYF,TGTGCCAGCAGCTTAACAGGGCCAGATACGCAGTATTTT
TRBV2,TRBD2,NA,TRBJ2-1,CASSEYKASGSYNEQFF,TGTGCCAGCAGTGAATATAAGGCTAGCGGTTCCTACAATGAGCAGTTCTTC
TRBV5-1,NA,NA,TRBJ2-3,CASSTGRNTDTQYF,TGCGCCAGCAGCACCGGTCGGAACACAGATACGCAGTATTTT
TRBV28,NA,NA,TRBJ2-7,CASSQWDHGDEQYF,TGTGCCAGCAGCCAATGGGACCACGGGGACGAGCAGTACTTC
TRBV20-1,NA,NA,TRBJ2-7,CSALGGPEWYF,TGCAGTGCCTTGGGGGGTCCCGAATGGTACTTC
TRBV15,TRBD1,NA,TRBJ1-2,CATSRDRGLSNYGYTF,TGTGCCACCAGCCGGGACAGGGGACTATCTAACTATGGCTACACCTTC
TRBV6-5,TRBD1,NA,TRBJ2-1,CASSYGGQVNEQFF,TGTGCCAGCAGTTACGGGGGACAGGTAAATGAGCAGTTCTTC
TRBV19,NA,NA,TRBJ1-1,CASSPRFRGNTEAFF,TGTGCCAGTAGTCCTCGTTTCAGGGGGAACACTGAAGCTTTCTTT
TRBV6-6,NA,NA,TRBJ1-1,CASSYTWNTEAFF,TGTGCCAGCAGTTACACGTGGAACACTGAAGCTTTCTTT
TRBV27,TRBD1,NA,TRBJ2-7,CASSSGTGGYEQYF,TGTGCCAGCAGTTCCGGGACAGGGGGATACGAGCAGTACTTC
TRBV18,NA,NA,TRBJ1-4,CASSPTDILPNEKLFF,TGTGCCAGCTCACCGACAGATATCCTCCCTAATGAAAAACTGTTTTTT
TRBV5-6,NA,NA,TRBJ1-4,CASSMAGGLGEKLFF,TGTGCCAGCAGCATGGCGGGCGGCCTGGGGGAAAAACTGTTTTTT